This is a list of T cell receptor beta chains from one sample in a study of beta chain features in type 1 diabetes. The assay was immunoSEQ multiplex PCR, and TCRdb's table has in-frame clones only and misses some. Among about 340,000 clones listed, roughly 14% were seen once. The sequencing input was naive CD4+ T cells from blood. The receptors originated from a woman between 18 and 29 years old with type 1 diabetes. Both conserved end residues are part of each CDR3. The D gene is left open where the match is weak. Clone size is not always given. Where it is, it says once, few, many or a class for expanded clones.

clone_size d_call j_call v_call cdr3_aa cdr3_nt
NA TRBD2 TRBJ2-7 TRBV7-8 CASSVPTSGRYNEQYF TGTGCCAGCAGCGTTCCGACTAGCGGGAGGTACAACGAGCAGTACTTC
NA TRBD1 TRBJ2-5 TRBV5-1 CASKRTGGETQYF TGCGCCAGCAAACGGACAGGGGGGGAGACCCAGTACTTC
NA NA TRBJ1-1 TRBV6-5 CASSYSQGAGRTEAFF TGTGCCAGCAGTTACTCCCAGGGCGCAGGGAGGACTGAAGCTTTCTTT
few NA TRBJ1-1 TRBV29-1 CSVEGRLNTEAFF TGCAGCGTTGAAGGGCGGTTGAACACTGAAGCTTTCTTT
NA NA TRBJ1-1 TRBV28 CASSTTGNTEAFF TGTGCCAGCAGCACCACAGGGAACACTGAAGCTTTCTTT
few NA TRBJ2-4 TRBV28 CASSWSWRESIQYF TGTGCCAGCAGTTGGAGTTGGAGAGAGAGCATTCAGTACTTC
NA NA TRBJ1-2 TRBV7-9 CASSRGTGTPNYGYTF TGTGCCAGCAGTCGAGGTACCGGGACACCTAACTATGGCTACACCTTC
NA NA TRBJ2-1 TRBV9 CASSARRKGGSYNEQFF TGTGCCAGCAGCGCCCGACGTAAAGGGGGCTCCTACAATGAGCAGTTCTTC
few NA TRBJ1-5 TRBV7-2 CASSSQGYQPQHF TGTGCCAGCAGCTCGCAGGGTTATCAGCCCCAGCATTTT
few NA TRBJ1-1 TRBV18 CASSSTEYSDTEAFF TGTGCCAGCTCATCGACGGAGTATTCGGACACTGAAGCTTTCTTT